This T cell receptor (beta chain) was identified in a study of control samples from healthy donors and cancer patients. Trimming shortened V by 7 bases and J by 7 bases, and 16 bases separated the two germline ends. From germline, CDR1 is LNHDA and CDR2 SQIVND (reference sequence). CDR3 length: 14 residues. Clones were sequenced by immunoSEQ multiplex PCR, and TCRdb holds only the in-frame ones, with some missing. The repertoire holds 40,000 to 45,000 clones, with more than 65% as singletons. The sample was formalin-fixed, paraffin-embedded tissue. The chain combines TRBV19 with TRBJ1-4, with D possibly matching TRBD1 (5 bases). The receptor was isolated from a male donor with melanoma. CDR3 DNA sequence: TGTGCCAGTACCGACGACAGCCAGTTTGAAAAACTGTTTTTT. This codes for CASTDDSQFEKLFF.